The 14 T cell receptor beta chains below come from one sample, sequenced in a study of PD-1 blockade in classical Hodgkin lymphoma. Following autologous stem cell transplantation, relapse occurred in every patient, and exposure to brentuximab vedotin varied. Clones were sequenced by immunoSEQ multiplex PCR, and TCRdb holds only the in-frame ones, with some missing. The sample yields around 26,000 clones, about 74% seen once. Sequenced material: peripheral blood mononuclear cells (PBMCs), taken before the second cycle of nivolumab. The receptor source for this set is a human donor with classical Hodgkin lymphoma.

The chain uses TRBV28 and TRBJ2-1; D may match TRBD1 or TRBD2 (5 bases each). From germline, CDR1 is MDHEN and CDR2 SYDVKM. Trimming stripped 5 bases from V and 4 bases from J, with 15 bases between. The CDR3 consists of 15 residues. The CDR3 loop reads CASSQWGPVYNEQFF. Written as DNA, the CDR3 is TGTGCCAGCAGTCAATGGGGACCCGTTTACAATGAGCAGTTCTTC.

This clone came up a few times. This specimen includes other DNA sequences encoding the same CDR3. The chain uses TRBV23-1 and TRBJ1-3; D gene uncertain. TRBV23-1 is flagged as an ORF with uncertain function. This CDR3 contains 12 residues. Trimming stripped 11 bases from V and 0 bases from J, with 8 bases between. The CDR3 region has the DNA TGCGCCTGGCCGCTCTCTGGAAACACCATATATTTT. It translates to CAWPLSGNTIYF.

V and J are TRBV19 and TRBJ1-5; D not resolved. Per germline, CDR1 LNHDA and CDR2 SQIVND (reference sequence). Trimming left V 2 bases short and J 7 bases short, with 18 bases between. The CDR3 contains 16 residues. CDR3 loop: CASSIMGTVRRQPQHF. CDR3 in DNA: TGTGCCAGTAGTATAATGGGAACAGTGCGACGACAGCCCCAGCATTTT.

This clone was detected once. This chain connects TRBV13 to TRBJ1-3, with a possible D match to TRBD1 (5 bases). The ends were cut back, 5 bases at V and 4 bases at J, with 9 bases in the middle. This CDR3 has 13 residues. CDR1 and CDR2 (germline): PRHDT, FYEKMQ (reference sequence). The CDR3 DNA reads TGTGCCAGCAGCCCTAAGGGGGGAAACACCATATATTTT. As protein: CASSPKGGNTIYF. Supplemented by reference TRBV13 and TRBJ1-3, the full variable domain reads AAGVIQSPRHLIKEKRETATLKCYPIPRHDTVYWYQQGPGQDPQFLISFYEKMQSDKGSIPDRFSAQQFSDYHSELNMSSLELGDSALYFCASSPKGGNTIYFGEGSWLTVV.

The chain is built from TRBV25-1 and TRBJ2-1; D possibly corresponds to TRBD2 (5 bases). The length of the CDR3 is 15 residues. The V end lost 4 bases, the J end lost 7 bases, and 17 bases lay between the germline ends. Germline CDR1 is MGHDK and CDR2 is SYGVNS. CDR3 in DNA: TGTGCCAGCAGTGTGCTAGCCGCTGTGGAAAATGAGCAGTTCTTC. Translated, it gives CASSVLAAVENEQFF. Full variable domain (rest looked up from reference TRBV25-1 and TRBJ2-1): EADIYQTPRYLVIGTGKKITLECSQTMGHDKMYWYQQDPGMELHLIHYSYGVNSTEKGDLSSESTVSRIRTEHFPLTLESARPSHTSQYLCASSVLAAVENEQFFGPGTRLTVL.

The rearrangement uses TRBV25-1 and TRBJ1-1; D remains unclear. CDR3 length equals 15 residues. The V and J ends lost 3 bases and 4 bases respectively, with 15 bases between them. Germline V gene lookup returns CDR1 MGHDK and CDR2 SYGVNS. The chain's CDR3 is CASSDPTSEVTEAFF. The CDR3 nucleotides are TGTGCCAGCAGTGACCCGACGTCTGAGGTCACTGAAGCTTTCTTT.

The genes are TRBV5-1 and TRBJ2-1, with D uncertain. Deletions cut 4 bases from V and 5 bases from J, with 13 bases between. The CDR3 is made up of 14 amino acids. Germline V CDR1 and CDR2: SGHRS, YFSETQ. The CDR3 reads CASSLWGMNNEQFF. The CDR3 DNA reads TGCGCCAGCAGCCTTTGGGGAATGAACAATGAGCAGTTCTTC.

The CDR3 region has the DNA TGTGCCAGCAGTTTACCTCAGGGTCAAGCTGAAGCTTTCTTT. Translating it yields CASSLPQGQAEAFF. The J gene is TRBJ1-1, the V gene TRBV28, with D perhaps matching TRBD1 (5 bases). Germline CDR1 and CDR2: MDHEN and SYDVKM. Deletions cut 2 bases from V and 6 bases from J, with 13 bases between. The CDR3 is made up of 14 amino acids.

This clone was counted once. The J gene is TRBJ1-2, the V gene TRBV28; 10 positions match TRBD1. Germline values: CDR1 MDHEN, CDR2 SYDVKM. The CDR3 runs 15 residues. After removal of 2 bases from V and 6 bases from J, the junction contained 6 bases not matched to a gene. CDR3 bases: TGTGCCAGCAGTTTAAGGAGACAGGGGGCGAATGGCTACACCTTC. Protein: CASSLRRQGANGYTF.

The rearrangement joins TRBV7-6 to TRBJ2-1; 10 bases are a match to TRBD1. The CDR3 contains 15 residues. J was trimmed by 6 bases and V by 1 base; bases with no gene match: 3. The germline V gene encodes CDR1 SGHVS and CDR2 FNYEAQ. CDR3 coding DNA: TGTGCCAGCAGCTTAGGACAGGGGGCAGTCAATGAGCAGTTCTTC. Its protein is CASSLGQGAVNEQFF.

A word on this clone: Other DNA sequences within the sample encode an identical CDR3. The CDR3 region is CASSVGLDYNEQFF. CDR3 bases: TGTGCCAGCAGCGTAGGACTCGACTACAATGAGCAGTTCTTC. The rearrangement joins TRBV9 to TRBJ2-1; unclear D gene. The CDR3 consists of 14 residues. The ends were cut back, 0 bases at V and 3 bases at J, with 7 bases in the middle. CDR1 and CDR2 (germline): SGDLS, YYNGEE.

This chain connects TRBV11-2 to TRBJ2-3, with a weak D call TRBD1 (5 bases). V lost 5 bases to trimming and J lost 1 base, with 16 bases between them. Germline assignment: CDR1 SGHAT and CDR2 FQNNGV. The CDR3 is 16 amino acids. The CDR3 loop reads CASSPWGGRGTDTQYF. CDR3 DNA: TGTGCCAGCAGCCCTTGGGGCGGAAGGGGCACAGATACGCAGTATTTT.

V is TRBV2 and J is TRBJ1-2; D gene uncertain. Germline CDR1 and CDR2: SNHLY and FYNNEI. Trimming took off 4 bases at V and 4 bases at J, with 16 bases between the two ends. The length of the CDR3 is 15 residues. This chain's CDR3 is CASSVPGSESYGYTF. The CDR3 DNA follows: TGTGCCAGCAGTGTCCCCGGGTCAGAGAGCTATGGCTACACCTTC.

The V call is TRBV11-1, the J call TRBJ1-2; TRBD1 matches at 12 bases. CDR1 is SGHAT and CDR2 is FQDESV in the germline V gene (reference sequence). With V trimmed by 2 bases and J by 5 bases, 3 bases remained unmatched. The CDR3 covers 15 residues. The CDR3 region has the DNA TGTGCCAGCAGCTTACCGGGACAGGGGGCATATGGCTACACCTTC. This translates into CASSLPGQGAYGYTF.